The 30 T cell receptor beta chains listed next were all sequenced from one sample in a study of blood T cell repertoires in COVID-19. The data were produced by immunoSEQ multiplex PCR, yet TCRdb's version contains in-frame clones alone and is incomplete. This sample yields around 34,000 clones, of which around 80% are seen a single time; approximately 40% belongs to the top ten. The sequenced material came from peripheral blood. The receptors were sampled from a man older than 75 with active or convalescent COVID-19.

The V call is TRBV5-1, the J call TRBJ2-1; 14 bases fit TRBD2. Per the germline V gene, CDR1 is SGHRS and CDR2 is YFSETQ. Losses at the gene ends were 0 bases for V and 7 bases for J; bases not matched to a gene: 3. The CDR3 runs 16 residues. Here the CDR3 reads CASSLGTSGRMNEQFF. In DNA, the CDR3 is TGCGCCAGCAGCTTGGGGACTAGCGGGAGGATGAATGAGCAGTTCTTC.

This CDR3 is CASSPKTGPYEQYF. The CDR3 DNA reads as TGTGCCAGCAGCCCAAAAACAGGGCCCTACGAGCAGTACTTC. The rearrangement links TRBV7-8 to TRBJ2-7, with D possibly TRBD1 on 6 matching bases. Germline V gene data show CDR1 as SGHVS and CDR2 as FQNEAQ. The CDR3 sequence is 14 residues long. V was cut by 5 bases and J by 2 bases, with 13 bases left in between.

This clone was recorded once. The V and J genes are TRBV11-2 and TRBJ2-2; TRBD1 matches at 9 bases. The ends lost 5 bases at V and 3 bases at J; junction bases unmatched: 13. Per the germline V gene, CDR1 is SGHAT and CDR2 is FQNNGV. The CDR3 extends over 18 amino acids. The DNA for the CDR3 is TGTGCCAGCAGCCTCCGTACGCCGGGACAGGGTGACACCGGGGAGCTGTTTTTT. Encoded protein: CASSLRTPGQGDTGELFF.

The rearrangement uses TRBV28 and TRBJ1-5; perhaps TRBD1 as D (6 bases). Looked up from germline, CDR1 is MDHEN and CDR2 is SYDVKM. V gave up 5 bases and J gave up 2 bases, with 13 bases separating them. This CDR3 region has 15 residues. The CDR3 spells CASSPRGRGNQPQHF. The DNA of the CDR3 is TGTGCCAGCAGTCCCAGGGGACGTGGCAATCAGCCCCAGCATTTT.

This chain links TRBV24-1 with TRBJ2-1, with 9 bases that match TRBD1. The CDR3 spans 12 residues. V lost 9 bases and J lost 9; bases outside the gene matches: 5. Germline CDR1 KGHDR, CDR2 SFDVKD. The CDR3 DNA is TGTGCCACCGGGACAGGGACCACTGAGCAGTTCTTC. Protein product: CATGTGTTEQFF.

The J gene is TRBJ2-3, the V gene TRBV7-9; 9 bases align to TRBD2. Germline loops: CDR1 SEHNR, CDR2 FQNEAQ (reference sequence). The V and J ends lost 5 bases and 6 bases, in that order; junction bases with no gene match: 6. This CDR3 comprises 14 residues. This CDR3 is CASSGLAGSDTQYF. In DNA form, the CDR3 reads TGTGCCAGCAGCGGCCTAGCGGGATCGGATACGCAGTATTTT.

Here the CDR3 DNA reads TGTGCCAGCAGTCAAAGCGCTGAAGCTTTCTTT. Translated, it gives CASSQSAEAFF. The V and J genes are TRBV7-2 and TRBJ1-1; D ambiguous. V was shortened by 6 bases and J by 6 bases, with 8 bases between the two germline ends. CDR1 and CDR2 from the germline V gene are SGHTA and FQGNSA. The CDR3 extends over 11 amino acids.

The V gene is TRBV5-4, the J gene TRBJ2-5; 12 nucleotides agree with TRBD2. Germline CDR1 SGHNT, CDR2 YYREEE (reference sequence). CDR3 length: 16 residues. V trimming: 0 bases; J trimming: 1 base; junction bases outside the gene matches: 1. The DNA for the CDR3 is TGTGCCAGCAGCTTGGGGACTAGCGGGACCCAAGAGACCCAGTACTTC. It codes for CASSLGTSGTQETQYF.

Only a few counts were recorded for this clone. The J gene is TRBJ1-1, the V gene TRBV6-5; 8 bases fit TRBD1. This CDR3 has 14 residues. The trim removed 8 bases at V and 3 bases at J, leaving 8 bases unmatched. From germline, CDR1 is MNHEY and CDR2 SVGAGI. Here the CDR3 DNA reads TGTGCCAGCTCATGGACAGGGAAGGACACTGAAGCTTTCTTT. This translates into CASSWTGKDTEAFF.

Only a few counts were recorded for this clone. The J gene is TRBJ2-2, the V gene TRBV4-3; TRBD2 agrees at 9 bases. The CDR3 runs to 17 residues. From germline, CDR1 is LGHNA and CDR2 YSLEER. V was pared by 3 bases and J by 2 bases, with 7 bases of the junction left unmatched. As DNA, the CDR3 is TGCGCCAGCAGCCACCTACGACTAGCGGATAACACCGGGGAGCTGTTTTTT. Translation: CASSHLRLADNTGELFF.

This clone was detected a few times. This chain connects TRBV19 to TRBJ2-1; maybe TRBD2 (5 bases). The germline V and J ends were trimmed by 2 bases and 3 bases, with 11 bases remaining between them. CDR3 length equals 15 residues. Germline lookup yields CDR1 LNHDA and CDR2 SQIVND (reference sequence). CDR3 bases: TGTGCCAGTAGTATAAGTGGGAGTCTCTACAATGAGCAGTTCTTC. Its protein is CASSISGSLYNEQFF.

The gene calls are TRBV5-5 and TRBJ2-3; TRBD2 aligns across 10 bases. Germline V lookup: CDR1 SGHKS, CDR2 YYEKEE (reference sequence). The V segment lost 4 bases and the J segment 6 bases; nucleotides outside the gene matches: 8. The CDR3 has 15 residues. For the CDR3, the DNA is TGTGCCAGCAGCCCCCGTAGCGGGAGGCCCGATACGCAGTATTTT. It is translated as CASSPRSGRPDTQYF.

The chain joins TRBV2 to TRBJ2-7; 12 nucleotides match TRBD2. This CDR3 has 14 residues. Germline lookup yields CDR1 SNHLY and CDR2 FYNNEI. V lost 6 bases to trimming and J lost 8 bases; unmatched junction nucleotides: 8. The CDR3 region is CASRRLAGVDKQYF. CDR3 sequence (DNA): TGTGCCAGCAGGCGACTAGCGGGAGTCGATAAGCAGTACTTC.

This chain uses TRBV4-1 with TRBJ1-4, with 10 positions matching TRBD1. Germline lookup yields CDR1 MGHRA and CDR2 YSYEKL. There are 17 residues in the CDR3. V was clipped by 1 base and J by 7 bases; unmatched bases: 9. Here the CDR3 DNA reads TGCGCCAGCAGCCAAGGGTGGGGGGACAGGGGAACTGAAAAACTGTTTTTT. It yields the protein CASSQGWGDRGTEKLFF.

J is TRBJ1-6 and V is TRBV6-5; D not certain. Between the trimmed V and J ends, which lost 7 bases and 7 bases, there was a span of 8 bases. The CDR3 is 12 residues long. Germline V gene data show CDR1 as MNHEY and CDR2 as SVGAGI. DNA of the CDR3: TGTGCCAGCAACCGGGGAAATTCACCCCTCCACTTT. Amino acid sequence: CASNRGNSPLHF.

V usage is TRBV27 and J usage is TRBJ1-6, with D hard to call. CDR1 and CDR2 (germline): MNHEY, SMNVEV (reference sequence). This CDR3 is built from 13 residues. V gave up 3 bases and J gave up 14 bases, with 14 bases separating them. CDR3 in DNA: TGTGCCAGCAGTTTCATCTCCGGGTCGGCCCTCCACTTT. Protein product: CASSFISGSALHF.

The CDR3 DNA is TGTGCCACCAGCAGGGACAGATCCCTCTATGGCTACACCTTC. This codes for CATSRDRSLYGYTF. V gene TRBV15 combines with J gene TRBJ1-2, with D perhaps TRBD1 (6 bases). Per germline, CDR1 LNHNV and CDR2 YYDKDF (reference sequence). This CDR3 region has 14 residues. Trimming pared 3 bases from V and 4 bases from J, leaving 12 bases between. The full variable domain, rest sourced from reference TRBV15 and TRBJ1-2, is DAMVIQNPRYQVTQFGKPVTLSCSQTLNHNVMYWYQQKSSQAPKLLFHYYDKDFNNEADTPDNFQSRRPNTSFCFLDIRSPGLGDTAMYLCATSRDRSLYGYTFGSGTRLTVV.

The chain has TRBV5-1 and TRBJ1-6; the match to TRBD1 covers 11 bases. Trimming removed 4 bases from V and 9 bases from J; junction bases left unmatched: 3. CDR1 is SGHRS and CDR2 is YFSETQ in the germline V gene. The CDR3 contains 14 residues. The CDR3 nucleotides read TGCGCCAGCAGCGAGGGACAGGGGGGTTCACCCCTCCACTTT. Translation: CASSEGQGGSPLHF.

V gene TRBV2 combines with J gene TRBJ1-2; possible D gene TRBD1, 5 bases. Per the germline V gene, CDR1 is SNHLY and CDR2 is FYNNEI. V was cut by 8 bases and J by 0 bases, with 16 bases left in between. The CDR3 runs 15 residues. The CDR3 region is CASLGQGKSNYGYTF. CDR3 nucleotide sequence: TGTGCCAGCTTGGGGCAGGGAAAGTCTAACTATGGCTACACCTTC.

The chain carries TRBV19 and TRBJ2-3, with 9 bases identical to TRBD2. There are 15 residues in the CDR3. In germline, CDR1 is LNHDA, CDR2 SQIVND (reference sequence). V lost 5 bases, J lost 2 bases, and 5 bases stayed unmatched. CDR3 sequence (DNA): TGTGCCAGTAGTCCGGGACTAGCTGACACAGATACGCAGTATTTT. Translating it yields CASSPGLADTDTQYF.

The chain has TRBV6-5 and TRBJ2-7; the match to TRBD1 covers 7 bases. The trim removed 8 bases at V and 3 bases at J, leaving 7 bases unmatched. Germline CDR1 reads MNHEY; CDR2 reads SVGAGI. This CDR3 contains 13 residues. The DNA for the CDR3 is TGTGCCAGCGACCGGGCAGGGGGCTACGAGCAGTACTTC. This encodes CASDRAGGYEQYF.

The chain has TRBV9 and TRBJ2-2; 8 positions match TRBD1. CDR1 and CDR2 (germline): SGDLS, YYNGEE. The length of the CDR3 is 16 residues. The trim removed 4 bases at V and 0 bases at J, leaving 5 bases unmatched. CDR3 sequence: CASSTRDRPNTGELFF. The CDR3 DNA reads TGTGCCAGCAGCACTCGGGACAGGCCGAACACCGGGGAGCTGTTTTTT. Combining the CDR3 with reference TRBV9 and TRBJ2-2 gives the whole variable domain DSGVTQTPKHLITATGQRVTLRCSPRSGDLSVYWYQQSLDQGLQFLIQYYNGEERAKGNILERFSAQQFPDLHSELNLSSLELGDSALYFCASSTRDRPNTGELFFGEGSRLTVL.

The chain links TRBV10-3 to TRBJ1-4; 12 nucleotides agree with TRBD1. CDR3 length: 15 amino acids. V shed 6 bases and J 6 bases; nucleotides not matched to a gene: 5. Germline values: CDR1 ENHRY, CDR2 SYGVKD. CDR3 protein: CAISLGQGAHEKLFF. CDR3 bases: TGTGCCATCAGCCTGGGACAGGGGGCGCATGAAAAACTGTTTTTT.

In nucleotides, the CDR3 is TGTGCCAGTAGGAAGGCGGGAGGAATCTACGAGCAGTACTTC. Its translation: CASRKAGGIYEQYF. The chain links TRBV19 to TRBJ2-7, with 8 bases identical to TRBD2. Germline trimming cut 6 bases from V and 3 bases from J; bases unmatched to any gene: 7. CDR3 length equals 14 residues. Germline CDR1 is LNHDA and CDR2 is SQIVND (reference sequence).

The chain joins TRBV28 to TRBJ2-1; D not resolved. Germline lookup yields CDR1 MDHEN and CDR2 SYDVKM. V shed 6 bases and J shed 0 bases, with 9 bases lying between them. The CDR3 spans 14 residues. The CDR3: CASSERASYNEQFF. The CDR3, as DNA: TGTGCCAGCAGCGAGCGAGCCTCCTACAATGAGCAGTTCTTC. Full variable domain (remainder filled in from reference TRBV28 and TRBJ2-1): DVKVTQSSRYLVKRTGEKVFLECVQDMDHENMFWYRQDPGLGLRLIYFSYDVKMKEKGDIPEGYSVSREKKERFSLILESASTNQTSMYLCASSERASYNEQFFGPGTRLTVL.

The CDR3 region has the DNA TGTGCCAGCAGCTTAGCGGGAGGGAGCACAGATACGCAGTATTTT. Translated: CASSLAGGSTDTQYF. The V call is TRBV11-1, the J call TRBJ2-3, with 7 nucleotides matching TRBD2. Germline CDR1 and CDR2: SGHAT and FQDESV (reference sequence). The CDR3 totals 15 residues. The V and J ends lost 0 bases and 0 bases, in that order; junction bases with no gene match: 0.

The sample holds many counts of this clone. This sequence joins TRBV11-1 and TRBJ2-7; D may be TRBD1 (6 bases). The CDR3 has 14 amino acids. V lost 4 bases to trimming and J lost 6 bases, with 16 bases between them. Germline assignment: CDR1 SGHAT and CDR2 FQDESV (reference sequence). CDR3 nucleotides: TGTGCCAGCAGCTCAGACGCCGCAGGGGCCGAGCAGTACTTC. Encoded protein: CASSSDAAGAEQYF.

This clone was counted only a few times. The V gene is TRBV2, the J gene TRBJ2-3; 8 nucleotides line up with TRBD2. Germline V gene lookup returns CDR1 SNHLY and CDR2 FYNNEI. The CDR3 length is 17 residues. J lost 1 base, V lost 2 bases, and 8 bases had no gene match. The CDR3 DNA is TGTGCCAGCAGTGAACCCCGGGTAGCGGGACGCACAGATACGCAGTATTTT. This gives the protein CASSEPRVAGRTDTQYF.

In DNA form, the CDR3 reads TGCGCCAGCAGCGGAACAGGGGTTAACACCGGGGAGCTGTTTTTT. It is translated as CASSGTGVNTGELFF. This chain links TRBV5-1 with TRBJ2-2, with 7 positions matching TRBD1. Germline V lookup: CDR1 SGHRS, CDR2 YFSETQ. There are 15 residues in the CDR3. The V segment lost 4 bases and the J segment 2 bases; nucleotides outside the gene matches: 5.

The CDR3 region is CASSLDRHYGYTF. CDR3 DNA sequence: TGTGCCAGCAGCTTAGATCGTCACTATGGCTACACCTTC. The J gene is TRBJ1-2, the V gene TRBV11-2; no clear D. The CDR3 sequence is 13 residues long. Per germline, CDR1 SGHAT and CDR2 FQNNGV. Trimming left V 0 bases short and J 3 bases short, with 5 bases between.